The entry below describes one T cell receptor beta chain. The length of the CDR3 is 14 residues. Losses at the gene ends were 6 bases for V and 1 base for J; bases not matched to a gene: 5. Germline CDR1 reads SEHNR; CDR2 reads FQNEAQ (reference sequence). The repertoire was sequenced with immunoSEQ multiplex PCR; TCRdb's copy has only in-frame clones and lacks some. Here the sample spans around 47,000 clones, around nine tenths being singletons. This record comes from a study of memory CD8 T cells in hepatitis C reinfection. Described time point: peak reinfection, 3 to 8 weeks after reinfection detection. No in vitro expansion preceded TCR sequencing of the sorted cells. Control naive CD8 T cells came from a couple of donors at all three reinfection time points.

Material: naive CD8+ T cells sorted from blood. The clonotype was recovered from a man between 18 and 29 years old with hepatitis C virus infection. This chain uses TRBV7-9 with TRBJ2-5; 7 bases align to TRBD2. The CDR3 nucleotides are TGTGCCAGCAGGCCGGGGGGAGGCCAAGAGACCCAGTACTTC. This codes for CASRPGGGQETQYF.